This passage covers 5 T cell receptor beta chains from one sample sequenced in a study of T cells in localized non-small cell lung cancer. The assay was immunoSEQ multiplex PCR, and TCRdb's table has in-frame clones only and misses some. Of approximately 25,000 clones listed, 90% are singletons. Here the sequenced sample was peripheral blood, taken before any cancer treatment. Receptors originate from a woman aged 35-75 years with stage I lung adenocarcinoma.

The CDR3 spells CSVRQLPYEQYF. The CDR3 DNA reads TGCAGCGTCCGACAGTTACCCTACGAGCAGTACTTC. The rearrangement uses TRBV29-1 and TRBJ2-7; TRBD1 is a possible D gene (5 bases). V was shortened by 6 bases and J by 2 bases, with 11 bases between the two germline ends. Per germline, CDR1 SQVTM and CDR2 ANQGSEA. The CDR3 is 12 residues long.

The CDR3 spells CASSLQGYTEAFF. In nucleotides, the CDR3 is TGTGCCAGCAGTCTACAGGGGTACACTGAAGCTTTCTTT. The gene calls are TRBV28 and TRBJ1-1; TRBD1 aligns across 7 bases. V lost 5 bases to trimming and J lost 3 bases; unmatched junction nucleotides: 3. Germline loops: CDR1 MDHEN, CDR2 SYDVKM. CDR3 length equals 13 residues.

This clone was counted once. The rearrangement uses TRBV15 and TRBJ1-1; D is unresolved. The CDR3 totals 15 residues. V lost 0 bases and J lost 4, with 12 bases in between. Germline CDR1 LNHNV, CDR2 YYDKDF (reference sequence). CDR3 residues: CATSREFGGSTEAFF. The CDR3 DNA is TGTGCCACCAGCAGAGAGTTTGGTGGGTCCACTGAAGCTTTCTTT.

The chain has TRBV5-1 and TRBJ2-2; 10 bases agree with TRBD1. The CDR3 is made up of 16 amino acids. The junction had 12 bases not matched to a gene; V was cut back by 4 bases and J by 9 bases. The germline CDR1 and CDR2 sequences are SGHRS and YFSETQ. Written as DNA, the CDR3 is TGCGCCAGCAGCGCCGGGACAGGGGCATCTCTAAGGGAGCTGTTTTTT. Its protein is CASSAGTGASLRELFF.

As to this clone: The sample holds other DNA sequences that translate to the same CDR3. The rearrangement uses TRBV7-9 and TRBJ1-3; the D is unclear. This CDR3 comprises 13 residues. The germline V and J ends were trimmed by 6 bases and 0 bases, with 6 bases remaining between them. Germline V CDR1 and CDR2: SEHNR, FQNEAQ (reference sequence). DNA of the CDR3: TGTGCCAGCAGTCCGAGCTCTGGAAACACCATATATTTT. It is translated as CASSPSSGNTIYF. The full variable domain, in which reference TRBV7-9 and TRBJ1-3 provide the parts outside the CDR3, is DTGVSQNPRHKITKRGQNVTFRCDPISEHNRLYWYRQTLGQGPEFLTYFQNEAQLEKSRLLSDRFSAERPKGSFSTLEIQRTEQGDSAMYLCASSPSSGNTIYFGEGSWLTVV.